What follows are 18 T cell receptor beta chains derived from one specimen sequenced in a study of control samples from healthy donors and cancer patients. TCRdb's copy holds only in-frame clones and misses some; the assay was immunoSEQ multiplex PCR. Altogether over 100,000 clones are present, approximately 88% being singletons, with the ten largest covering around 3.4%. The sample taken for sequencing was blood. Receptors originate from a man between 40 and 49 years old in good health.

The chain combines TRBV25-1 with TRBJ1-4, with a tentative D call TRBD1 (6 bases). Trimming shortened V by 6 bases and J by 4 bases, and 12 bases separated the two germline ends. The CDR3 consists of 14 residues. Per germline, CDR1 MGHDK and CDR2 SYGVNS. CDR3 nucleotides: TGTGCCAGCAGGCCTCAGGGGTTTAATGAAAAACTGTTTTTT. Its translation: CASRPQGFNEKLFF.

In regard to this clone: The identical CDR3 is also encoded by other nucleotide sequences in the sample. The V gene is TRBV6-2 or TRBV6-3, the J gene TRBJ2-7; D not resolved. The CDR3 is 15 amino acids. The ends were cut back, 0 bases at V and 0 bases at J, with 9 bases in the middle. Germline V gives CDR1 MNHEY, CDR2 SVGEGT. The CDR3 DNA sequence: TGTGCCAGCAGTTACTCAGGATCCCTCTCCTACGAGCAGTACTTC. It yields the protein CASSYSGSLSYEQYF.

The chain carries TRBV15 and TRBJ1-1; no firm D call. Per germline, CDR1 LNHNV and CDR2 YYDKDF (reference sequence). This CDR3 has 15 amino acids. V shed 4 bases and J shed 4 bases, with 16 bases lying between them. CDR3 amino acids: CATSTTTEGFTEAFF. The CDR3 DNA reads as TGTGCCACCAGCACTACAACGGAGGGTTTCACTGAAGCTTTCTTT.

The chain has TRBV20-1 and TRBJ2-3, with 8 nucleotides matching TRBD2. In germline, CDR1 is DFQATT, CDR2 SNEGSKA (reference sequence). The junction had 8 bases not matched to a gene; V was cut back by 3 bases and J by 6 bases. The CDR3 has 14 residues. CDR3 residues: CSASLPRGADTQYF. CDR3 in DNA: TGCAGTGCTAGTCTCCCGCGGGGGGCGGATACGCAGTATTTT.

The sample holds a few counts of this clone. The DNA for the CDR3 is TGTGCCAGCAGCTTGAGCGGGATTGGCACAGATACGCAGTATTTT. Residues: CASSLSGIGTDTQYF. The chain employs TRBV11-3 and TRBJ2-3; TRBD2 agrees at 7 bases. The length of the CDR3 is 15 residues. Germline values: CDR1 SGHNT, CDR2 YENEEA. V gave up 3 bases and J gave up 1 base; unmatched junction bases: 4.

J is TRBJ2-3 and V is TRBV18; D possibly corresponds to TRBD2 (5 bases). This CDR3 contains 17 residues. V lost 3 bases and J 1 base, leaving 17 bases between the germline ends. Germline assignment: CDR1 KGHSH and CDR2 LQKENI. Here the CDR3 DNA reads TGTGCCAGCTCACCCATAGAGCCGGGGTTTGGCACAGATACGCAGTATTTT. Translated, it gives CASSPIEPGFGTDTQYF.

The V gene is TRBV30, the J gene TRBJ1-5, with 7 bases matching TRBD1. The J segment lost 4 bases and the V segment lost 7 bases, leaving 7 bases of the junction unmatched. Germline V gene data show CDR1 as GTSNPN and CDR2 as SVGIG (reference sequence). This CDR3 is 13 amino acids long. Here the CDR3 reads CASTQQGNQPQHF. The CDR3, as DNA: TGTGCCTCTACTCAACAGGGGAATCAGCCCCAGCATTTT.

The chain combines TRBV6-6 with TRBJ2-7, with 11 positions matching TRBD2. After removal of 6 bases from V and 4 bases from J, the junction contained 8 bases not matched to a gene. Germline assignment: CDR1 MNHNY and CDR2 SVGAGI (reference sequence). The CDR3 extends over 15 amino acids. The CDR3 DNA follows: TGTGCCAGCAGCGCATCGGGACTAGCGGAGTACGAGCAGTACTTC. Protein: CASSASGLAEYEQYF.

The chain employs TRBV27 and TRBJ1-1, with D unresolved. This CDR3 has 16 amino acids. CDR1 is MNHEY, CDR2 SMNVEV, per germline (reference sequence). V dropped 2 bases and J dropped 4 bases, with 17 bases sitting between them. CDR3 DNA sequence: TGTGCCAGCAGTTTAAGGGAGCCGGGTGTGACCACTGAAGCTTTCTTT. Encoded protein: CASSLREPGVTTEAFF.

The V call is TRBV11-3, the J call TRBJ2-2; TRBD1 or TRBD2 may be the D gene (5 bases each). This CDR3 is 14 amino acids long. The ends were cut back, 7 bases at V and 3 bases at J, with 12 bases in the middle. Germline CDR1 reads SGHNT; CDR2 reads YENEEA. The CDR3 DNA reads TGTGCCAGCATCGCCCCGGGGCACACCGGGGAGCTGTTTTTT. Translating it yields CASIAPGHTGELFF. Filled out from reference TRBV11-3 and TRBJ2-2, the complete variable domain reads EAGVVQSPRYKIIEKKQPVAFWCNPISGHNTLYWYLQNLGQGPELLIRYENEEAVDDSQLPKDRFSAERLKGVDSTLKIQPAELGDSAVYLCASIAPGHTGELFFGEGSRLTVL.

The CDR3 loop is CASSFQQGGNEQFF. In DNA form, the CDR3 reads TGTGCCAGCAGTTTTCAACAGGGGGGCAATGAGCAGTTCTTC. The chain couples TRBV28 to TRBJ2-1; TRBD1 agrees at 8 bases. The CDR3 spans 14 residues. Germline loops: CDR1 MDHEN, CDR2 SYDVKM. The junction had 4 bases not matched to a gene; V was cut back by 3 bases and J by 6 bases.

The rearrangement joins TRBV4-2 to TRBJ1-2; D might be TRBD1 (6 bases). CDR1 and CDR2 from the germline V gene are LGHNA and YNFKEQ. The CDR3 is 16 residues long. Trimming stripped 0 bases from V and 3 bases from J, with 14 bases between. The DNA of the CDR3 is TGTGCCAGCAGCCAAGAGGGGGCTTTGGGGGACTATGGCTACACCTTC. Translating it yields CASSQEGALGDYGYTF.

This chain joins TRBV18 and TRBJ2-7, with D perhaps matching TRBD2 (5 bases). The CDR3 is made up of 13 amino acids. Germline V lookup: CDR1 KGHSH, CDR2 LQKENI. V shed 0 bases and J shed 7 bases, with 10 bases lying between them. The CDR3 region has the DNA TGTGCCAGCTCACCACCGGAGGCGCGAGAGCAGTACTTC. Translating it yields CASSPPEAREQYF.

The chain uses TRBV9 and TRBJ1-6; TRBD1 matches at 9 bases. Germline V lookup: CDR1 SGDLS, CDR2 YYNGEE. Unmatched junction bases numbered 8, after V lost 5 bases and J lost 8 bases. There are 15 residues in the CDR3. The DNA of the CDR3 is TGTGCCAGCAGGAGAGGACAGGGGTCTTATTCACCCCTCCACTTT. This encodes CASRRGQGSYSPLHF.

The V and J genes are TRBV2 and TRBJ1-6, with D uncertain. V was cut by 7 bases and J by 7 bases, with 8 bases left in between. Per germline, CDR1 SNHLY and CDR2 FYNNEI. This CDR3 has 12 residues. The CDR3 nucleotides read TGTGCCAGCAACCTGAAGAATTCACCCCTCCACTTT. It yields the protein CASNLKNSPLHF.

J is TRBJ1-2 and V is TRBV9; D is ambiguous. V lost 4 bases and J 6 bases, leaving 25 bases between the germline ends. The CDR3 runs 17 residues. Looked up from germline, CDR1 is SGDLS and CDR2 is YYNGEE. For the CDR3, the DNA is TGTGCCAGCAGCCCCCAAATGTGGTCTACCGGGGTTAATGGCTACACCTTC. Translated: CASSPQMWSTGVNGYTF.

The chain recombines TRBV7-9 with TRBJ2-1; D is possibly TRBD2 (5 bases). Germline CDR1 SEHNR, CDR2 FQNEAQ (reference sequence). The CDR3 loop spans 12 amino acids. V gave up 3 bases and J gave up 7 bases, with 7 bases separating them. CDR3 protein: CASSFGVNEQFF. The CDR3, as DNA: TGTGCCAGCAGCTTCGGGGTAAATGAGCAGTTCTTC.

The chain carries TRBV7-2 and TRBJ2-7; D gene unclear. The V and J ends lost 5 bases and 4 bases respectively, with 18 bases between them. In germline, CDR1 is SGHTA, CDR2 FQGNSA. This CDR3 has 15 amino acids. Here the CDR3 reads CASSPSQTGGYEQYF. DNA of the CDR3: TGTGCCAGCAGCCCAAGCCAAACCGGCGGTTACGAGCAGTACTTC.